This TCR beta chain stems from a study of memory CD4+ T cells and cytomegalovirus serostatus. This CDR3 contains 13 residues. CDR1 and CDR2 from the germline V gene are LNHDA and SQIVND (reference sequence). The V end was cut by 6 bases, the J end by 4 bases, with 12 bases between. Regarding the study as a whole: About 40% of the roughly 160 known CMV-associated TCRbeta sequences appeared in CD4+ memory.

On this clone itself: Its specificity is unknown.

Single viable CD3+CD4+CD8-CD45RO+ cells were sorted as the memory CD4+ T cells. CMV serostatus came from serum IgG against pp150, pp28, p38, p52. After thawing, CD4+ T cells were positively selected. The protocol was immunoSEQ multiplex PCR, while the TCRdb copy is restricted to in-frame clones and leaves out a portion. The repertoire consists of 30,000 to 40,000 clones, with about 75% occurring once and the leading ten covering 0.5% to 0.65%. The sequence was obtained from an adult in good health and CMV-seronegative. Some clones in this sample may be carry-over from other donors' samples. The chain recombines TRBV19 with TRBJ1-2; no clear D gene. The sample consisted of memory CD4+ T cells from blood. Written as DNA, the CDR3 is TGTGCCAGTAGGATGCCCAACCTCTATGGCTACACCTTC. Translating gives CASRMPNLYGYTF.